Listed here are 4 T cell receptor beta chains from one sample, sequenced in a study of OX40 agonist ivuxolimab in advanced cancers. Sequencing used immunoSEQ multiplex PCR; TCRdb keeps in-frame clones, though not all of them. The sample includes under 65,000 clones, approximately 90% of them seen just once. This sample comprised CD4+ or CD8+ T cells sorted from blood, obtained in a trial of the OX40 agonist ivuxolimab. The origin of the receptors is an adult with an advanced solid tumor such as melanoma, head and neck, liver or kidney cancer.

The chain carries TRBV25-1 and TRBJ1-4; TRBD1 might be the D (5 bases). The CDR3 is made up of 13 amino acids. Germline-derived CDR1 and CDR2 are MGHDK and SYGVNS. V dropped 6 bases and J dropped 8 bases, with 13 bases sitting between them. The CDR3 bases are TGTGCCAGCAGCGTTGGGGGGGGAGAAAAACTGTTTTTT. It specifies CASSVGGGEKLFF.

V usage is TRBV18 and J usage is TRBJ1-4; D not resolved. This CDR3 is 15 amino acids long. V lost 2 bases to trimming and J lost 5 bases, with 12 bases between them. Germline V gives CDR1 KGHSH, CDR2 LQKENI. The CDR3 loop is CASSPVSMLNEKLFF. In DNA form, the CDR3 reads TGTGCCAGCTCACCAGTGTCCATGTTGAATGAAAAACTGTTTTTT. Together with reference TRBV18 and TRBJ1-4, the CDR3 gives the full variable domain: NAGVMQNPRHLVRRRGQEARLRCSPMKGHSHVYWYRQLPEEGLKFMVYLQKENIIDESGMPKERFSAEFPKEGPSILRIQQVVRGDSAAYFCASSPVSMLNEKLFFGSGTQLSVL.

The genes are TRBV18 and TRBJ1-5, with 7 bases identical to TRBD1. The ends lost 4 bases at V and 2 bases at J; junction bases unmatched: 5. This CDR3 has 15 residues. Germline values: CDR1 KGHSH, CDR2 LQKENI. The CDR3 reads CASSQGQVGNQPQHF. CDR3 sequence (DNA): TGTGCCAGCTCACAAGGACAGGTGGGCAATCAGCCCCAGCATTTT.

This chain links TRBV27 with TRBJ2-7; D is possibly TRBD1 or TRBD2 (5 bases each). The ends were cut back, 5 bases at V and 11 bases at J, with 19 bases in the middle. The CDR3 runs to 13 residues. Looked up from germline, CDR1 is MNHEY and CDR2 is SMNVEV (reference sequence). CDR3 in amino acids: CASSLFPGPGEYF. DNA for the CDR3: TGTGCCAGCAGTCTATTCCCGGGGCCCGGCGAGTACTTC.